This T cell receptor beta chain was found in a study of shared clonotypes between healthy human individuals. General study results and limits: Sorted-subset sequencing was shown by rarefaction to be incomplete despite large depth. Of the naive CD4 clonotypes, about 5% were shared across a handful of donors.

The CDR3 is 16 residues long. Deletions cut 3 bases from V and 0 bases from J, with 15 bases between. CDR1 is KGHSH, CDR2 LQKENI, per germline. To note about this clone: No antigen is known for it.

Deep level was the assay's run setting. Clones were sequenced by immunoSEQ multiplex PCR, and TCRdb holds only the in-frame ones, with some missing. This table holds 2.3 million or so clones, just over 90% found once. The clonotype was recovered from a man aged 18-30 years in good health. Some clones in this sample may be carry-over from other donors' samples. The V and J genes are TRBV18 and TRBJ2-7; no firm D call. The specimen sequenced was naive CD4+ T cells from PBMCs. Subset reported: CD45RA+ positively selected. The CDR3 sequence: CASSPLVQASSYEQYF. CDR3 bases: TGTGCCAGCTCACCCCTTGTGCAGGCGAGCTCCTACGAGCAGTACTTC.